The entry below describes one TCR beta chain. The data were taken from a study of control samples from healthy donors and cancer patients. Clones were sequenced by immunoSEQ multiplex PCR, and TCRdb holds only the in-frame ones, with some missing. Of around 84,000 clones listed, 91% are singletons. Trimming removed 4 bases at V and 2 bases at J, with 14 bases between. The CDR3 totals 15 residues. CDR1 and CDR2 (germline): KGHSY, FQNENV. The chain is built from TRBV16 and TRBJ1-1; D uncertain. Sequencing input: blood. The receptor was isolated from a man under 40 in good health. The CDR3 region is CASSLPQIGNTEAFF. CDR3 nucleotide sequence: TGTGCCAGCAGCCTACCACAGATCGGTAACACTGAAGCTTTCTTT.